These 9 T cell receptor beta chains were all obtained from the same sample, sequenced in a study of tumor-infiltrating lymphocytes in primary liver carcinoma. The investigators made TCR beta cDNA from approximately 510 ng total RNA, using a constant-region primer. Slightly modified ARM-PCR, run as three nested multiplex PCR rounds, produced the TCR beta libraries. Running 10 cycles apiece, the first two PCR rounds relied on TRBV1-TRBV30 forward primers together with a C-beta reverse primer. TCRdb reprocessed the multiplex PCR reads with MiXCR, giving one entry per CDR3 protein. The data contain some 180,000 distinct CDR3 sequences, around 60% of them singletons. The study extracted blood RNA from unsorted whole blood and also extracted germline DNA. The material sequenced was peripheral blood. Receptor source: a man aged 35-49 years with primary liver carcinoma and hepatitis B virus infection.

V gene TRBV29-1 combines with J gene TRBJ1-2; 7 bases agree with TRBD1. This CDR3 comprises 13 residues. Per the germline V gene, CDR1 is SQVTM and CDR2 is ANQGSEA. The CDR3: CSVALGGVYGYTF. The CDR3 DNA follows: TGCAGTGTCGCCCTAGGGGGCGTATATGGCTACACCTTC.

This chain uses TRBV6-1 with TRBJ2-7; D is undetermined. There are 14 residues in the CDR3. Germline loops: CDR1 MNHNS, CDR2 SASEGT. Trimming stripped 0 bases from V and 4 bases from J, with 10 bases between. The CDR3 here is CASSEARGRYEQYF. In DNA form, the CDR3 reads TGTGCCAGCAGTGAAGCTAGAGGACGGTACGAGCAGTACTTC.

About this clonotype: Germline and junction disagree at one end, which may indicate a read error. The chain combines TRBV11-1 with TRBJ2-6, with 8 bases matching TRBD1. The germline V gene has CDR1 SGHAT and CDR2 FQDESV (reference sequence). This CDR3 is built from 16 residues. The CDR3 is CASSVDRGSGANVLTF. The DNA of the CDR3 is TGTGCCAGCAGCGTCGACAGGGGCTCGGGGGCCAACGTCCTGACCTTC.

This clonotype was counted at least ten times. One end of the junction is discordant with germline, which a read error may explain. V gene TRBV11-2 combines with J gene TRBJ2-5, with D possibly matching TRBD2 (6 bases). CDR3 length equals 13 residues. The germline gives CDR1 SGHAT, CDR2 FQNNGV. CDR3 loop: CASSLDRRETRYF. The CDR3 nucleotides are TGTGCCAGCAGTTTAGACAGACGGGAGACCCGGTACTTC.

A note on this clonotype: This may arise from a read error, as a much more abundant clone is one base away. This chain links TRBV6-6 with TRBJ1-4, with 9 bases that match TRBD1. This CDR3 region has 15 residues. CDR1 and CDR2 (germline): MNHNY, SVGAGI (reference sequence). V trimming: 8 bases; J trimming: 6 bases; junction bases outside the gene matches: 10. CDR3 residues: CASGPSGTGYEKLFF. CDR3 coding DNA: TGTGCCAGCGGACCCTCCGGGACAGGGTATGAAAAACTGTTTTTT.

With regard to this clonotype: At one boundary the junction diverges from the germline segment, which might be a read error. The chain carries TRBV5-6 and TRBJ2-1; D gene uncertain. Germline CDR1 reads SGHDT; CDR2 reads YYEEEE. This CDR3 comprises 11 residues. CDR3 protein: CASSRLYDQFF. The CDR3 bases are TGTGCCAGCAGCCGCCTTTATGACCAGTTCTTC.

The gene calls are TRBV10-2 and TRBJ2-1; unclear D gene. The V gene's germline CDR1 is WSHSY and CDR2 SAAADI. V lost 8 bases to trimming and J lost 9 bases, with 14 bases between them. The CDR3 sequence is 12 residues long. DNA of the CDR3: TGCGCCAGCGGGCAAAGAGGTGGTGAGCAGTTCTTC. Protein: CASGQRGGEQFF.

This clonotype appeared a few times. This clone may be a read error of a much larger clone one base away. The genes are TRBV29-1 and TRBJ2-1, with a possible D match to TRBD2 (7 bases). In germline, CDR1 is SQVTM, CDR2 ANQGSEA. This CDR3 has 11 residues. The chain's CDR3 is CSGGGLNEQLF. In DNA form, the CDR3 reads TGCAGCGGGGGGGGCTTAAATGAGCAGCTCTTC.

Of note for this clonotype: Its ends do not fully match the called genes, so a read error is possible. The chain joins TRBV29-1 to TRBJ2-2; TRBD2 matches 13 bases. Per the germline V gene, CDR1 is SQVTM and CDR2 is ANQGSEA. The CDR3 covers 16 residues. The CDR3 here is CSVAGLAGVFTGKLFF. In nucleotides, the CDR3 is TGCAGCGTTGCCGGACTAGCGGGAGTTTTTACCGGGAAGCTGTTTTTT.